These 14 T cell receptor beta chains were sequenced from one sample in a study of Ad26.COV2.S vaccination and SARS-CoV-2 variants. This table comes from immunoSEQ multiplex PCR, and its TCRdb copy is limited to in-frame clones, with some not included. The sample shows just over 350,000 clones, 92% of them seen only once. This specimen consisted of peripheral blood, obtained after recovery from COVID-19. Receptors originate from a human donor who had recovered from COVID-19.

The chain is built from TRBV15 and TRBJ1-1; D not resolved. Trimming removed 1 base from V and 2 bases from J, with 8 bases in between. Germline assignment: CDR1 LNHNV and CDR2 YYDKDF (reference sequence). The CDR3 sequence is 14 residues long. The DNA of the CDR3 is TGTGCCACCAGCAGAGCCGGGCCCAACACTGAAGCTTTCTTT. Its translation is CATSRAGPNTEAFF.

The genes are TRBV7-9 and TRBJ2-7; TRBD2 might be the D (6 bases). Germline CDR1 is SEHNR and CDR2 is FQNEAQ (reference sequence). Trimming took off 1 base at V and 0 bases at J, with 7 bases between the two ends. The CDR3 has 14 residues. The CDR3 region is CASSLGGDSYEQYF. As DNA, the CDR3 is TGTGCCAGCAGCTTAGGCGGGGACTCCTACGAGCAGTACTTC.

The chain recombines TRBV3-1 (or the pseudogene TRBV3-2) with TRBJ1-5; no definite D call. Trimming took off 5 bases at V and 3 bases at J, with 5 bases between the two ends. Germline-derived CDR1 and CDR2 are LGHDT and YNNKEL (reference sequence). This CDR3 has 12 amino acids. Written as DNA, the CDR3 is TGTGCCAGCAGCTACCTCAATCAGCCCCAGCATTTT. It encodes CASSYLNQPQHF.

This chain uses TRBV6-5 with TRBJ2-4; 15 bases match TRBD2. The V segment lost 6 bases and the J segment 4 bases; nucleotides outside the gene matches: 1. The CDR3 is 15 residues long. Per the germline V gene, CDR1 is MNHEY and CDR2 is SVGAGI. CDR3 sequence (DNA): TGTGCCAGCAGAGGACTAGCGGGGGGGAAAAACATTCAGTACTTC. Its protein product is CASRGLAGGKNIQYF.

Here the CDR3 reads CAISELPGQENYEQYF. The CDR3 region has the DNA TGTGCCATCAGTGAGTTACCGGGACAGGAAAATTACGAGCAGTACTTC. The rearrangement links TRBV10-3 to TRBJ2-7; 8 bases are shared with TRBD1. The CDR3 contains 16 residues. Germline CDR1 reads ENHRY; CDR2 reads SYGVKD. With V trimmed by 1 base and J by 4 bases, 9 bases remained unmatched.

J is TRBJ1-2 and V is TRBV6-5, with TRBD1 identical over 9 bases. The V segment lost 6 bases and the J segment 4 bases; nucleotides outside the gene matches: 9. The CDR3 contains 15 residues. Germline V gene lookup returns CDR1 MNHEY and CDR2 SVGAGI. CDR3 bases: TGTGCCAGCAGGGGCCGGGACAGGGTCTTCTATGGCTACACCTTC. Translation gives CASRGRDRVFYGYTF.

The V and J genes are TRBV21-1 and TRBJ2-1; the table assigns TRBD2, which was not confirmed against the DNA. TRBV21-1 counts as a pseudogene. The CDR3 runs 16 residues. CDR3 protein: CASNVPLRGGYNEQFF. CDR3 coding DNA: TGTGCCAGCAACGTGCCTCTGCGGGGGGGATACAATGAGCAGTTCTTC.

The CDR3 DNA is TGCGCCAGCAGCCAAGATTCACAGGGGGGATTCTACGAGCAGTACTTC. Translated, it gives CASSQDSQGGFYEQYF. J is TRBJ2-7 and V is TRBV4-3; 8 bases map to TRBD1. The CDR3 runs to 16 residues. The germline V gene has CDR1 LGHNA and CDR2 YSLEER. V lost 0 bases and J lost 3; bases outside the gene matches: 7.

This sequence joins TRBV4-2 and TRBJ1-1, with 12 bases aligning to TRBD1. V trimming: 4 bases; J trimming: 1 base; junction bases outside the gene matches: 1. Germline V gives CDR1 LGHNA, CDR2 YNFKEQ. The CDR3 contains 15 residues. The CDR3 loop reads CASSRDRGQNTEAFF. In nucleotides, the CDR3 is TGTGCCAGCAGCCGGGACAGGGGGCAGAACACTGAAGCTTTCTTT.

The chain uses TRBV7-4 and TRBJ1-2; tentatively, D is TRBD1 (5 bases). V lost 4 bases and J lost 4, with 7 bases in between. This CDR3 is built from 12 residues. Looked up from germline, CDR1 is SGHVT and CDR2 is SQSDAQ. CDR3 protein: CASSWGCYGYTF. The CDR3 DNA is TGTGCCAGCAGCTGGGGGTGCTATGGCTACACCTTC. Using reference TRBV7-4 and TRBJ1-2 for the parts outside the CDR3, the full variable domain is GAGVSQSPRYKVAKRGRDVALRCDSISGHVTLYWYRQTLGQGSEVLTYSQSDAQRDKSGRPSGRFSAERPERSVSTLKIQRTEQGDSAVYLCASSWGCYGYTFGSGTRLTVV.

CDR3 region: CASSPRDGVQPQHF. CDR3 coding DNA: TGTGCCAGCTCACCACGGGACGGCGTACAGCCCCAGCATTTT. The chain joins TRBV18 to TRBJ1-5; maybe TRBD1 (5 bases). CDR1 KGHSH and CDR2 LQKENI come from the germline V gene. The CDR3 is 14 amino acids. The germline V and J ends were trimmed by 1 base and 7 bases, with 11 bases remaining between them.

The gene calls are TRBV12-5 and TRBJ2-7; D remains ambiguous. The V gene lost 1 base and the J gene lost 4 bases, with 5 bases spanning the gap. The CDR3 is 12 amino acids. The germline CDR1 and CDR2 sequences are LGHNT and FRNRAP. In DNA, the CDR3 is TGTGCTAGTGGTTTGGAAATTTACGAGCAGTACTTC. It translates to CASGLEIYEQYF. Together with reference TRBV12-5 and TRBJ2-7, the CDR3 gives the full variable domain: DARVTQTPRHKVTEMGQEVTMRCQPILGHNTVFWYRQTMMQGLELLAYFRNRAPLDDSGMPKDRFSAEMPDATLATLKIQPSEPRDSAVYFCASGLEIYEQYFGPGTRLTVT.

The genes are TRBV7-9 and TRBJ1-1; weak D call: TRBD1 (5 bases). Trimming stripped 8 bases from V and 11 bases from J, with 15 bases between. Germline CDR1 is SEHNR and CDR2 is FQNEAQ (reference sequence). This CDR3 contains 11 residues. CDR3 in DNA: TGTGCCAGCTCACCGGGACTTCATGCTTTCTTT. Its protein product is CASSPGLHAFF.

Written as DNA, the CDR3 is TGTGCCAGTAGCGGAGGGGTCACAGATACGCAGTATTTT. The encoded protein is CASSGGVTDTQYF. The rearrangement links TRBV19 to TRBJ2-3, with D possibly TRBD2 on 6 matching bases. The germline V gene encodes CDR1 LNHDA and CDR2 SQIVND (reference sequence). V was pared by 6 bases and J by 2 bases, with 9 bases between. The CDR3 runs to 13 residues.